The rows below give T cell receptor beta chains drawn from one sample of a study of cytomegalovirus exposure and HLA in healthy donors. TCRdb's copy holds only in-frame clones and misses some; the assay was immunoSEQ multiplex PCR. The sample includes more than 65,000 clones, roughly 80% of them seen just once. Sequenced material: PBMCs. These TCRs come from a woman between 40 and 50 years old in good health and CMV-seropositive. Each CDR3 is given with its conserved first and last residue. A D gene is named only where the DNA matches it firmly. Some rows have no size entry. The others give once, few or many, or a class for an expanded clone.

J gene | V gene | D gene | clone size | CDR3 protein | CDR3 DNA
TRBJ2-1 | TRBV30 | TRBD2 | - | CAWEGGEGFNEQFF | TGTGCCTGGGAGGGAGGGGAGGGATTCAATGAGCAGTTCTTC
TRBJ2-1 | TRBV2 | TRBD2 | few | CASSSFTSGVNEQFF | TGTGCCAGCAGTTCCTTTACTAGCGGGGTTAATGAGCAGTTCTTC
TRBJ1-5 | TRBV6-5 | TRBD1 | few | CASSPRDRRGQPQHF | TGTGCCAGCAGTCCCAGGGACAGGAGGGGTCAGCCCCAGCATTTT
TRBJ1-1 | TRBV29-1 | - | - | CSVGRGDATEAFF | TGCAGCGTTGGTCGGGGAGACGCAACTGAAGCTTTCTTT
TRBJ2-1 | TRBV29-1 | - | few | CSVEGRSAAYNEQFF | TGCAGCGTTGAGGGGCGGAGCGCCGCTTACAATGAGCAGTTCTTC
TRBJ1-1 | TRBV4-2 | TRBD1 | - | CASSQVGPGGMTEAFF | TGTGCCAGCAGCCAAGTTGGCCCAGGGGGAATGACTGAAGCTTTCTTT
TRBJ1-1 | TRBV7-9 | - | - | CASSLVQGNTEAFF | TGTGCCAGCAGCTTAGTTCAGGGTAACACTGAAGCTTTCTTT
TRBJ1-1 | TRBV7-9 | - | - | CASSLYTGLGNTEAFF | TGTGCCAGCAGCTTATATACAGGGCTCGGGAACACTGAAGCTTTCTTT
TRBJ1-3 | TRBV5-6 | - | once | CASSLTRVTGRFSGNTIYF | TGTGCCAGCAGCTTGACGAGGGTTACTGGTCGCTTCTCTGGAAACACCATATATTTT
TRBJ2-7 | TRBV29-1 | TRBD1 | - | CSVGVGQGLSEQYF | TGCAGCGTCGGAGTGGGACAGGGCCTGTCTGAGCAGTACTTC
TRBJ1-5 | TRBV19 | - | - | CASSMGRLNQPQHF | TGTGCCAGTAGTATGGGGCGGCTGAATCAGCCCCAGCATTTT
TRBJ2-1 | TRBV5-1 | - | - | CASSLATSNNEQFF | TGCGCCAGCAGCTTGGCAACTAGCAACAATGAGCAGTTCTTC
TRBJ2-1 | TRBV2 | - | - | CASSAVASSTYNEQFF | TGTGCCAGCAGTGCGGTGGCTAGCAGTACCTACAATGAGCAGTTCTTC
TRBJ1-5 | TRBV6-1 | - | few | CASSGPYSNQPQHF | TGTGCCAGCAGTGGCCCCTATAGCAATCAGCCCCAGCATTTT
TRBJ2-2 | TRBV30 | TRBD2 | - | CAWSIRAGVNTGELFF | TGTGCCTGGAGTATCCGAGCGGGGGTAAACACCGGGGAGCTGTTTTTT
TRBJ1-2 | TRBV28 | - | - | CASSFSTVKNYGYTF | TGTGCCAGCAGTTTTTCCACAGTTAAGAACTATGGCTACACCTTC
TRBJ2-7 | TRBV5-1 | TRBD2 | - | CASSFGGAGYEQYF | TGCGCCAGCAGCTTCGGGGGGGCGGGCTACGAGCAGTACTTC
TRBJ2-1 | TRBV5-1 | - | - | CASSLGGFSYNEQFF | TGCGCCAGCAGCTTGGGGGGCTTCTCCTACAATGAGCAGTTCTTC
TRBJ2-3 | TRBV7-2 | TRBD2 | - | CASSLEEGGGTDTQYF | TGTGCCAGCAGCTTAGAGGAGGGAGGGGGCACAGATACGCAGTATTTT
TRBJ2-1 | TRBV27 | TRBD2 | - | CASSLRLAVNNEQFF | TGTGCCAGCAGTTTGAGGCTAGCGGTGAACAATGAGCAGTTCTTC
TRBJ2-7 | TRBV2 | TRBD1 | - | CASMGQGVFEQYF | TGTGCCAGCATGGGACAGGGTGTGTTCGAGCAGTACTTC
TRBJ1-5 | TRBV18 | TRBD1 | - | CASSQTGDNQPQHF | TGTGCCAGCTCACAGACAGGGGACAATCAGCCCCAGCATTTT
TRBJ2-7 | TRBV19 | TRBD2 | - | CASRKGLAGDAMYF | TGTGCCAGTAGGAAGGGACTAGCGGGGGATGCTATGTACTTC
TRBJ1-1 | TRBV6-5 | - | - | CASRRAMNTEAFF | TGTGCCAGCAGGCGGGCTATGAACACTGAAGCTTTCTTT
TRBJ2-1 | TRBV2 | TRBD2 | - | CASSESLGLASVEQFF | TGTGCCAGCAGTGAAAGCTTGGGACTAGCGTCGGTTGAGCAGTTCTTC
TRBJ2-3 | TRBV5-1 | TRBD1 | - | CASSSGQGVADTQYF | TGCGCCAGCAGCTCGGGACAGGGGGTTGCGGATACGCAGTATTTT
TRBJ1-1 | TRBV5-1 | - | - | CASSLGGVHTEAFF | TGCGCCAGCAGCTTGGGAGGTGTCCACACTGAAGCTTTCTTT
TRBJ2-7 | TRBV28 | TRBD2 | - | CASTMTSGGFYEQYF | TGTGCCAGCACCATGACTAGCGGGGGGTTTTACGAGCAGTACTTC
TRBJ2-7 | TRBV9 | - | - | CASSVNSFGYEQYF | TGTGCCAGCAGCGTTAACTCGTTTGGTTACGAGCAGTACTTC
TRBJ2-7 | TRBV28 | TRBD2 | - | CASSLTLAGSYEQYF | TGTGCCAGCAGTTTAACTTTAGCGGGAAGCTACGAGCAGTACTTC
TRBJ2-3 | TRBV5-1 | - | once | CASSSRPHSSVRTDTQYF | TGCGCCAGCAGCTCCCGTCCCCACTCTAGCGTACGCACAGATACGCAGTATTTT
TRBJ2-7 | TRBV30 | TRBD2 | - | CASRTSGGVIYEQYF | TGTGCCTCACGGACTAGCGGGGGGGTTATCTACGAGCAGTACTTC
TRBJ1-1 | TRBV9 | - | few | CASSVEQLGEAFF | TGTGCCAGCAGCGTAGAACAGTTAGGTGAAGCTTTCTTT
TRBJ2-3 | TRBV10-3 | TRBD2 | - | CAIMPAGVSTDTQYF | TGTGCCATCATGCCAGCGGGGGTTAGCACAGATACGCAGTATTTT
TRBJ2-7 | TRBV7-3 | TRBD1 | - | CASSSTGGGGQYF | TGTGCCAGCAGTTCGACAGGGGGAGGAGGGCAGTACTTC
TRBJ2-5 | TRBV6-6 | TRBD2 | - | CASRTSGSWETQYF | TGTGCCAGCCGAACTAGCGGGAGTTGGGAGACCCAGTACTTC
TRBJ2-5 | TRBV5-8 | TRBD2 | - | CASSLAGGGYQETQYF | TGTGCCAGCAGCTTGGCAGGCGGGGGTTACCAAGAGACCCAGTACTTC
TRBJ2-3 | TRBV2 | TRBD2 | - | CASSGGSGGAEDTQYF | TGTGCCAGCAGTGGAGGAAGCGGGGGGGCCGAGGATACGCAGTATTTT
TRBJ1-1 | TRBV5-1 | TRBD1 | - | CASSATTGVNTEAFF | TGCGCCAGCAGCGCAACGACAGGGGTGAACACTGAAGCTTTCTTT
TRBJ2-7 | TRBV5-1 | TRBD1 | - | CASSPNRGQAAYEQYF | TGCGCCAGCAGCCCTAATAGGGGACAGGCGGCCTACGAGCAGTACTTC
TRBJ2-1 | TRBV5-6 | TRBD2 | - | CASSLGGTSGIHEQFF | TGTGCCAGCAGCTTGGGTGGGACTAGCGGGATACATGAGCAGTTCTTC
TRBJ1-1 | TRBV7-6 | - | - | CASSSTLGGSGTEAFF | TGTGCCAGCAGCTCAACCTTAGGCGGGTCGGGCACTGAAGCTTTCTTT
TRBJ2-1 | TRBV29-1 | - | - | CSVVTDYNEQFF | TGCAGCGTTGTGACAGATTACAATGAGCAGTTCTTC
TRBJ2-1 | TRBV5-1 | TRBD2 | - | CASSLRTSGGHNEQFF | TGCGCCAGCAGCCTACGGACTAGCGGGGGCCACAATGAGCAGTTCTTC
TRBJ1-1 | TRBV19 | - | once | CASSVDRKDTEAFF | TGTGCCAGTAGCGTAGACAGGAAAGACACTGAAGCTTTCTTT
TRBJ2-7 | TRBV28 | - | - | CASSLGGIINEQYF | TGTGCCAGCAGTTTGGGCGGGATAATCAACGAGCAGTACTTC
TRBJ1-4 | TRBV5-6 | - | - | CASSLLSEKLFF | TGTGCCAGCAGCTTGTTGAGCGAAAAACTGTTTTTT
TRBJ1-2 | TRBV9 | TRBD1 | few | CASSPHLDRDYGYTF | TGTGCCAGCAGCCCCCACCTGGACAGGGATTATGGCTACACCTTC
TRBJ1-3 | TRBV7-8 | - | - | CASSWGGAGNTIYF | TGTGCCAGCAGCTGGGGCGGGGCTGGAAACACCATATATTTT
TRBJ1-4 | TRBV5-1 | - | once | CASSLGGQGEKLFF | TGCGCCAGCAGCTTGGGGGGACAAGGGGAAAAACTGTTTTTT
TRBJ1-2 | TRBV27 | TRBD1 | - | CASSQDRLSYTF | TGTGCCAGCAGCCAGGACAGGTTGAGCTACACCTTC
TRBJ1-4 | TRBV2 | - | - | CASSEWASEKLFF | TGTGCCAGCAGCGAATGGGCGTCTGAAAAACTGTTTTTT
TRBJ1-4 | TRBV5-1 | - | - | CASSLFPGLAGEKLFF | TGCGCCAGCAGCTTGTTCCCGGGTCTGGCCGGTGAAAAACTGTTTTTT
TRBJ1-5 | TRBV28 | - | - | CASSFAGLDQPQHF | TGTGCCAGCAGTTTTGCCGGGTTGGATCAGCCCCAGCATTTT
TRBJ1-5 | TRBV5-3 | - | - | CARSLRVGDLNRVRSNQPQHF | TGTGCCAGAAGCTTGCGTGTGGGAGACTTAAACAGGGTGCGATCCAATCAGCCCCAGCATTTT
TRBJ2-7 | TRBV7-8 | - | few | CASSSRTGFGSYEQYF | TGTGCCAGCAGCTCACGCACAGGGTTTGGTTCCTACGAGCAGTACTTC
TRBJ2-1 | TRBV27 | TRBD2 | - | CASKYGASGNNEQFF | TGTGCCAGCAAATACGGGGCTAGCGGTAACAATGAGCAGTTCTTC